The next 20 T cell receptor beta chains were all read from a single sample in a study of cytomegalovirus exposure and HLA in healthy donors. Sequencing used immunoSEQ multiplex PCR; TCRdb keeps in-frame clones, though not all of them. The repertoire has about 110,000 clones, around 85% of them found once; the top ten carry around 2.7%. Sequenced sample: PBMCs. The receptors shown here come from a woman under 30 in good health and CMV-seronegative.

The V call is TRBV28, the J call TRBJ1-2; D gene unclear. Trimming took off 6 bases at V and 1 base at J, with 3 bases between the two ends. This CDR3 spans 11 amino acids. Germline lookup yields CDR1 MDHEN and CDR2 SYDVKM. CDR3 amino acids: CASSINYGYTF. Written as DNA, the CDR3 is TGTGCCAGCAGCATTAACTATGGCTACACCTTC.

The chain couples TRBV15 to TRBJ2-3; the D gene is possibly TRBD2 (7 bases). The CDR3 sequence is 14 residues long. V lost 2 bases to trimming and J lost 5 bases, with 11 bases between them. Germline V CDR1 and CDR2: LNHNV, YYDKDF (reference sequence). CDR3 nucleotide sequence: TGTGCCACCAGCAGATCAAGGGGGGGAGATACGCAGTATTTT. It translates to CATSRSRGGDTQYF. Full variable domain (rest looked up from reference TRBV15 and TRBJ2-3): DAMVIQNPRYQVTQFGKPVTLSCSQTLNHNVMYWYQQKSSQAPKLLFHYYDKDFNNEADTPDNFQSRRPNTSFCFLDIRSPGLGDTAMYLCATSRSRGGDTQYFGPGTRLTVL.

This clone showed up just once. J is TRBJ2-7 and V is TRBV7-9; TRBD1 agrees at 8 bases. CDR3 length: 14 residues. The trim removed 4 bases at V and 7 bases at J, leaving 9 bases unmatched. Germline-derived CDR1 and CDR2 are SEHNR and FQNEAQ (reference sequence). The CDR3 coding sequence is TGTGCCAGCAGCTCTCCAGACAGGGGAGGAGAGCAGTACTTC. Encoded protein: CASSSPDRGGEQYF.

CDR3 protein: CASSSPTEDTGELFF. The CDR3 DNA sequence: TGTGCCAGCAGTTCACCGACAGAGGACACCGGGGAGCTGTTTTTT. The chain is built from TRBV28 and TRBJ2-2, with TRBD1 as a possible D gene (5 bases). The CDR3 is 15 residues long. In germline, CDR1 is MDHEN, CDR2 SYDVKM. V lost 4 bases, J lost 3 bases, and 12 bases lay in between.

The chain has TRBV6-5 and TRBJ2-2, with 7 bases fitting TRBD1. CDR1 and CDR2 from the germline V gene are MNHEY and SVGAGI. Losses at the gene ends were 4 bases for V and 4 bases for J; bases not matched to a gene: 6. This CDR3 contains 15 residues. The CDR3 spells CASSSGTAATGELFF. The DNA for the CDR3 is TGTGCCAGCAGTTCTGGGACAGCTGCCACCGGGGAGCTGTTTTTT.

The chain uses TRBV29-1 and TRBJ1-1; no firm D call. The CDR3 spans 15 residues. The germline V gene has CDR1 SQVTM and CDR2 ANQGSEA. Trimming stripped 7 bases from V and 3 bases from J, with 21 bases between. For the CDR3, the DNA is TGCAGCGCCCACGAAGACCAGGAATCGGACACTGAAGCTTTCTTT. Amino acids: CSAHEDQESDTEAFF.

The chain links TRBV11-2 to TRBJ2-7, with a possible D match to TRBD2 (5 bases). This CDR3 comprises 17 residues. CDR1 is SGHAT and CDR2 is FQNNGV in the germline V gene. V lost 4 bases and J lost 0, with 19 bases in between. CDR3 sequence: CASSSPGWRASSYEQYF. The CDR3 nucleotides read TGTGCCAGCAGCTCCCCGGGGTGGCGGGCAAGCTCCTACGAGCAGTACTTC.

This rearrangement joins TRBV19 to TRBJ2-5; 13 bases are a match to TRBD2. Germline V gives CDR1 LNHDA, CDR2 SQIVND (reference sequence). After removal of 7 bases from V and 2 bases from J, the junction contained 10 bases not matched to a gene. This CDR3 contains 17 residues. CDR3 nucleotide sequence: TGTGCCAGTACGACTAGCGGGGGGCAACACTTACAAGAGACCCAGTACTTC. Translation gives CASTTSGGQHLQETQYF.

The chain recombines TRBV19 with TRBJ2-5; tentatively, D is TRBD2 (5 bases). V was clipped by 3 bases and J by 5 bases, with 13 bases between them. Germline V lookup: CDR1 LNHDA, CDR2 SQIVND (reference sequence). The length of the CDR3 is 14 residues. The CDR3 nucleotides read TGTGCCAGTAGTATGAGGCTCCCGGGGGAGACCCAGTACTTC. Encoded protein: CASSMRLPGETQYF.

The chain uses TRBV28 and TRBJ2-7, with 9 nucleotides matching TRBD1. CDR3 size: 14 residues. Germline-derived CDR1 and CDR2 are MDHEN and SYDVKM. V lost 10 bases to trimming and J lost 1 base; unmatched junction nucleotides: 8. In DNA form, the CDR3 reads TGTGCCACCTTGGGGACAGGGAGTTCCTACGAGCAGTACTTC. It translates to CATLGTGSSYEQYF.

CDR3 region: CASSQDTGTGALPRETQYF. In DNA, the CDR3 is TGCGCCAGCAGCCAAGATACAGGGACAGGGGCTCTCCCCAGAGAGACCCAGTACTTC. This rearrangement joins TRBV4-1 to TRBJ2-5, with 10 bases aligning to TRBD1. The CDR3 is made up of 19 amino acids. CDR1 and CDR2 from the germline V gene are MGHRA and YSYEKL. V trimming: 0 bases; J trimming: 4 bases; junction bases outside the gene matches: 14.

The V and J genes are TRBV14 and TRBJ2-3; D remains ambiguous. CDR1 is SGHDN and CDR2 is FVKESK in the germline V gene. V lost 4 bases, J lost 2 bases, and 13 bases lay in between. The CDR3 contains 15 residues. The CDR3 DNA is TGTGCCAGCAGCCCTTATCTCTCCTCCACAGATACGCAGTATTTT. It codes for CASSPYLSSTDTQYF.

A single count supports this clone. This chain joins TRBV5-1 and TRBJ1-6; D remains unclear. Germline V gene sequence: CDR1 SGHRS, CDR2 YFSETQ. Trimming removed 2 bases at V and 0 bases at J, with 6 bases between. CDR3 length: 15 amino acids. The CDR3 reads CASSLLSSYNSPLHF. CDR3 sequence (DNA): TGCGCCAGCAGCTTACTGAGCTCCTATAATTCACCCCTCCACTTT. The full variable domain, in which reference TRBV5-1 and TRBJ1-6 provide the parts outside the CDR3, is KAGVTQTPRYLIKTRGQQVTLSCSPISGHRSVSWYQQTPGQGLQFLFEYFSETQRNKGNFPGRFSGRQFSNSRSEMNVSTLELGDSALYLCASSLLSSYNSPLHFGNGTRLTVT.

CDR3 in DNA: TGTGCCAGCAGCAACGCAGGGGATAACACCGGGGAGCTGTTTTTT. Translating it yields CASSNAGDNTGELFF. V and J are TRBV6-5 and TRBJ2-2; tentative D call: TRBD1 (6 bases). This CDR3 region has 15 residues. The germline V gene encodes CDR1 MNHEY and CDR2 SVGAGI. Trimming cost V 6 bases and J 2 bases, with 13 bases left between them.

CDR3 nucleotide sequence: TGTGCCAGCAGTGAAGGGCTAGCGGGCAATGAGCAGTTCTTC. This gives the protein CASSEGLAGNEQFF. The rearrangement uses TRBV6-1 and TRBJ2-1; TRBD2 matches at 8 bases. From germline, CDR1 is MNHNS and CDR2 SASEGT. The CDR3 totals 14 residues. J gave up 6 bases and V 1 base, and 2 bases lay outside the gene matches.

The chain combines TRBV27 with TRBJ2-2; possibly TRBD2 for D (6 bases). CDR1 is MNHEY and CDR2 is SMNVEV in the germline V gene (reference sequence). This CDR3 spans 13 amino acids. V shed 8 bases and J shed 6 bases, with 13 bases lying between them. The CDR3 region has the DNA TGTGCCAGCGGGGGACTTCTGGCCGGGGAGCTGTTTTTT. It encodes CASGGLLAGELFF.

A single count supports this clone. The chain carries TRBV19 and TRBJ2-1, with D possibly matching TRBD1 (5 bases). Trimming shortened V by 2 bases and J by 10 bases, and 6 bases separated the two germline ends. The CDR3 runs 11 residues. Germline loops: CDR1 LNHDA, CDR2 SQIVND (reference sequence). The CDR3: CASSIRGEQFF. The CDR3 DNA is TGTGCCAGTAGTATAAGGGGAGAGCAGTTCTTC.

The V call is TRBV7-8, the J call TRBJ1-1; maybe TRBD1 (5 bases). Germline V gene data show CDR1 as SGHVS and CDR2 as FQNEAQ. The CDR3 contains 15 residues. Trimming left V 4 bases short and J 0 bases short, with 12 bases between. DNA of the CDR3: TGTGCCAGCAGCTCCGATTGGACAATGAACACTGAAGCTTTCTTT. Protein product: CASSSDWTMNTEAFF.

The V call is TRBV5-1, the J call TRBJ1-2; the D gene is possibly TRBD1 (5 bases). CDR1 SGHRS and CDR2 YFSETQ come from the germline V gene. The CDR3 has 14 residues. Trimming removed 0 bases from V and 7 bases from J, with 13 bases in between. The CDR3 nucleotides are TGCGCCAGCAGCTTGGGCGGGGGAAGTCGTGGCTACACCTTC. The encoded protein is CASSLGGGSRGYTF.

This chain uses TRBV19 with TRBJ1-5; no reliable D call. The CDR3 is 15 residues long. Germline CDR1 LNHDA, CDR2 SQIVND (reference sequence). Trimming left V 10 bases short and J 0 bases short, with 16 bases between. CDR3 nucleotide sequence: TGTGCCACCAAAGGAGGAGAAGATAGCAATCAGCCCCAGCATTTT. Translation gives CATKGGEDSNQPQHF.